This T cell receptor beta chain was obtained from a study of monozygotic twins with inflammatory bowel disease. Study results and caveats: Repertoire similarity did not separate concordant from discordant twins, possibly from limited power.

Each CDR3 protein gets one entry in TCRdb, which reprocessed the 5' RACE reads and gives no DNA. The sample's table shows approximately 390,000 distinct CDR3 sequences. Remarks on this clonotype: Antigen: not known.

The CDR3 extends over 12 amino acids. Germline assignment: CDR1 SQVTM and CDR2 ANQGSEA. Blood was drawn once per donor, and each sample measured 2 to 2.5 ml. V and J are TRBV29-1 and TRBJ2-7; TCRdb lists TRBD1, though no DNA is available to test this call. Material: blood. The TCR was taken from a human donor with ulcerative colitis or Crohn's disease, or a healthy co-twin of an affected twin (not recorded which). CDR3: CSVEGGPYEQYF.